This note documents a single T cell receptor beta chain sequence. No antigen is known for it. The CDR3 extends over 15 amino acids. The germline gives CDR1 MNHNS, CDR2 SASEGT. The V end was cut by 0 bases, the J end by 2 bases, with 11 bases between. Using immunoSEQ multiplex PCR, the repertoire was profiled, and TCRdb retains in-frame clones only, with some absent. The sample yields 65,000 to 70,000 clones, approximately 91% seen once. This entry comes from a study of lymphopenia after photon versus proton radiotherapy. The study, taken as a whole, reports: Oligoclonal CD8+ Temra expansion after nadir drove photon patients' diversity drop. In patients who died, overall survival fell as post-nadir TCR diversity dropped more.

The chain uses TRBV6-1 and TRBJ2-7; D is ambiguous. Source: peripheral blood, taken from a patient treated with photon-based radiotherapy. The receptor was derived from a woman between 70 and 85 years old with pancreatic cancer. The CDR3 here is CASSEAGIPPYEQYF. CDR3 bases: TGTGCCAGCAGTGAAGCGGGGATCCCTCCCTACGAGCAGTACTTC.